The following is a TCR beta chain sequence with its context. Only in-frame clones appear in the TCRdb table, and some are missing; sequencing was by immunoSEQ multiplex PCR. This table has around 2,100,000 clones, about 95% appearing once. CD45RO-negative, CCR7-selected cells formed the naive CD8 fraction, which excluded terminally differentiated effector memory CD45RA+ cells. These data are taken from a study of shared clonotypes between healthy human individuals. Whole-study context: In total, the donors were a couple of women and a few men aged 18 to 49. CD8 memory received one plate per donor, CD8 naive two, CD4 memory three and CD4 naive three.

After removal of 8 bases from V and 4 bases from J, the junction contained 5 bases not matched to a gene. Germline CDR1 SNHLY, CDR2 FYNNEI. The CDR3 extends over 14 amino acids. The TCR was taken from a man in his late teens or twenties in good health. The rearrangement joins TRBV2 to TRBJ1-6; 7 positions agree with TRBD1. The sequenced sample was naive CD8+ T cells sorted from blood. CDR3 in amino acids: CASGGGLYNSPLHF. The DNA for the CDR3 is TGTGCCAGCGGAGGGGGCCTTTATAATTCACCCCTCCACTTT.